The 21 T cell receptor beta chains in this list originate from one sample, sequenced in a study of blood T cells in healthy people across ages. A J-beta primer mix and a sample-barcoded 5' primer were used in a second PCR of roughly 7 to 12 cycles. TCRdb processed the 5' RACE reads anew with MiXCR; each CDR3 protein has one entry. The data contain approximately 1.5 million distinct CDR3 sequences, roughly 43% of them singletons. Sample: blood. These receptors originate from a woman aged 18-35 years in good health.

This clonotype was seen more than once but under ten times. This CDR3 is CSATSGGLYNEQFF. For the CDR3, the DNA is TGCAGCGCCACTAGCGGGGGCCTCTACAATGAGCAGTTCTTC. This rearrangement joins TRBV20-1 to TRBJ2-1, with 11 positions matching TRBD2. CDR3 length equals 14 residues. Per germline, CDR1 DFQATT and CDR2 SNEGSKA (reference sequence).

In DNA form, the CDR3 reads TGTGCCAGCAGCCAAGAGGGGGTTGGCACTGAAGCTTTCTTT. It translates to CASSQEGVGTEAFF. This sequence joins TRBV4-2 and TRBJ1-1; possible D gene TRBD1, 5 bases. The CDR3 is 14 amino acids. The germline V and J ends were trimmed by 0 bases and 4 bases, with 9 bases remaining between them. CDR1 and CDR2 from the germline V gene are LGHNA and YNFKEQ.

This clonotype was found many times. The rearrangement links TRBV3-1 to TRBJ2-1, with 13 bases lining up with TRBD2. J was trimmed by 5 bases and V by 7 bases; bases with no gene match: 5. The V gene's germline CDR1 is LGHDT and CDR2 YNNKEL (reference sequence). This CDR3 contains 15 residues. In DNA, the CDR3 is TGTGCCAGCACTAGGACTAGCGGGAGAGACAATGAGCAGTTCTTC. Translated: CASTRTSGRDNEQFF.

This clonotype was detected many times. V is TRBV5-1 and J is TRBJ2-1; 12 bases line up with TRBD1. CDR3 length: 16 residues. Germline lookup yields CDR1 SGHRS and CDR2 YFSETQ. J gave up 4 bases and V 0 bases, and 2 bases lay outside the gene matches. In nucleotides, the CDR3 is TGCGCCAGCAGCTTGGCGGGACAGGGGGCTTACAATGAGCAGTTCTTC. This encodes CASSLAGQGAYNEQFF.

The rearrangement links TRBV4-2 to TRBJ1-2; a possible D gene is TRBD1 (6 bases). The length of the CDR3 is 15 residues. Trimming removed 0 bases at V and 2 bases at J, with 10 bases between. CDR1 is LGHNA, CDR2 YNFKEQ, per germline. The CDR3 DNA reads TGTGCCAGCAGCCAAGATAAAAGGGGGAACTATGGCTACACCTTC. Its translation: CASSQDKRGNYGYTF.

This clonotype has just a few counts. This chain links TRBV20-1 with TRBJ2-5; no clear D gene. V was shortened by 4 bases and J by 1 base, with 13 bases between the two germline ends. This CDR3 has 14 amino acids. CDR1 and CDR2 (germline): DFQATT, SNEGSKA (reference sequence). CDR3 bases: TGCAGTGCTAACCTAGTCCAGGCCCAAGAGACCCAGTACTTC. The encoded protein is CSANLVQAQETQYF.

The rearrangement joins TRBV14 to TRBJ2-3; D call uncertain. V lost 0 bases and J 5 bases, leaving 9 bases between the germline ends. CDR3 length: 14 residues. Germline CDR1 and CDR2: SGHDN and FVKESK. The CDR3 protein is CASSQDFNIDTQYF. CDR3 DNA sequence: TGTGCCAGCAGCCAAGACTTTAACATAGATACGCAGTATTTT.

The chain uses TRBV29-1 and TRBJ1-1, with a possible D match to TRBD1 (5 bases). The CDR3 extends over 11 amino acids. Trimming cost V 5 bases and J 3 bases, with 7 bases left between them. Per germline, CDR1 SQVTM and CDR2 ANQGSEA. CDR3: CSVSGYTEAFF. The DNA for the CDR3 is TGCAGCGTTTCAGGGTACACTGAAGCTTTCTTT.

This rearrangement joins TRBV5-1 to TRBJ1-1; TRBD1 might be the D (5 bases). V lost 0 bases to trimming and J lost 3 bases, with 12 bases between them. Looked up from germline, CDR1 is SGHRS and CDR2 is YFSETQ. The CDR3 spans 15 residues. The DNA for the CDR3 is TGCGCCAGCAGCTTGGCCGGGGCAGCGGACACTGAAGCTTTCTTT. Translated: CASSLAGAADTEAFF.

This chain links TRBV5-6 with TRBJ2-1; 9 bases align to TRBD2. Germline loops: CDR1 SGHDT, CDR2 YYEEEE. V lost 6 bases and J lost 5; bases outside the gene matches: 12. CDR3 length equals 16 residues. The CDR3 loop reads CASNPIAGVANNEQFF. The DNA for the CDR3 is TGTGCCAGCAACCCTATAGCGGGGGTCGCCAACAATGAGCAGTTCTTC.

The CDR3 loop reads CANRLAGGNEQFF. The CDR3, as DNA: TGTGCCAACAGACTAGCGGGAGGCAATGAGCAGTTCTTC. This chain joins TRBV27 and TRBJ2-1, with 13 nucleotides matching TRBD2. Germline CDR1 MNHEY, CDR2 SMNVEV (reference sequence). The CDR3 is 13 amino acids. V gave up 10 bases and J gave up 6 bases; unmatched junction bases: 3.

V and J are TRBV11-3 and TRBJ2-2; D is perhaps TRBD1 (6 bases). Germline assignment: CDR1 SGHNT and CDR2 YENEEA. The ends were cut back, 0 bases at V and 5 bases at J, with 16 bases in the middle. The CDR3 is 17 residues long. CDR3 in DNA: TGTGCCAGCAGCTTAGATTGGACAGAGGGGCAGACCGGGGAGCTGTTTTTT. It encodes CASSLDWTEGQTGELFF.

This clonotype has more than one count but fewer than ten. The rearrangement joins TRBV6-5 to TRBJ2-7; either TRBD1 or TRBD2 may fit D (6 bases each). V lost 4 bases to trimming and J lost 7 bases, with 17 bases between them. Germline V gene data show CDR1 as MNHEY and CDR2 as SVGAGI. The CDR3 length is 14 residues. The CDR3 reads CASSSGAGLIEQYF. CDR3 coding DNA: TGTGCCAGCAGTTCGGGGGCCGGGTTGATTGAGCAGTACTTC.

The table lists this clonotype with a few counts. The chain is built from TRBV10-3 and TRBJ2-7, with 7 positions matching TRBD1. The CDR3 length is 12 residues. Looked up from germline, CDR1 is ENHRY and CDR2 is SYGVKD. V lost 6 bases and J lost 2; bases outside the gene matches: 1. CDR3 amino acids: CAIRGQTYEQYF. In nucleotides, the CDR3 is TGTGCCATCAGGGGACAGACCTACGAGCAGTACTTC.

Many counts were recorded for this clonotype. In DNA form, the CDR3 reads TGTGCCAGCAGTTTATCTTTTGAAAGTAATCAGCCCCAGCATTTT. This translates into CASSLSFESNQPQHF. The chain employs TRBV12-3 or TRBV12-4 and TRBJ1-5; D remains ambiguous. The CDR3 spans 15 residues. Trimming left V 2 bases short and J 4 bases short, with 12 bases between.

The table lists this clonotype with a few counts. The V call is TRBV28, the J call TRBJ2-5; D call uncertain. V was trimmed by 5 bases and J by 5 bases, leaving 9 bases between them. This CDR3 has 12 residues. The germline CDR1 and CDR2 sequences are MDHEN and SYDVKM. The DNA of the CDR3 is TGTGCCAGCAGTAGTCTCCGGGAGACCCAGTACTTC. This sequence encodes CASSSLRETQYF.

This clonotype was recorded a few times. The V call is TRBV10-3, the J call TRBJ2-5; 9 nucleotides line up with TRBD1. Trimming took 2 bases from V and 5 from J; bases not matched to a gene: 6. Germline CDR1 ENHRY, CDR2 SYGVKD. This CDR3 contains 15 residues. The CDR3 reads CAISEAGQGMETQYF. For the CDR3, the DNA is TGTGCCATCAGTGAGGCCGGACAGGGGATGGAGACCCAGTACTTC.

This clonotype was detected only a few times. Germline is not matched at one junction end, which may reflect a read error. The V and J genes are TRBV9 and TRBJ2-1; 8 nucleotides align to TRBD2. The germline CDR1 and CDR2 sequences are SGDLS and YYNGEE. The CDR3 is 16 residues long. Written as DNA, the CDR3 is TGTGTCAGCAGCGTAGAAGCGGGGGAGTCTGCCAATGAGCAGTTCTTC. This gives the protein CVSSVEAGESANEQFF.

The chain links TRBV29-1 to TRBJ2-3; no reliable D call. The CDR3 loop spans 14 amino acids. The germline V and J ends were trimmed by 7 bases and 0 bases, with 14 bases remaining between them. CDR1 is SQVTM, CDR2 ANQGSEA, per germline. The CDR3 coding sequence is TGCAGCGCCCTAACATTGCCTAGCACAGATACGCAGTATTTT. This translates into CSALTLPSTDTQYF.

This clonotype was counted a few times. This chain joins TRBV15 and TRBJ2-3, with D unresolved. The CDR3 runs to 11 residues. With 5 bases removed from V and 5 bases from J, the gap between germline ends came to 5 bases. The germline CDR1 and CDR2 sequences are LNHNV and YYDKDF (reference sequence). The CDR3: CATSPRDTQYF. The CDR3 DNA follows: TGTGCCACCAGCCCGAGAGATACGCAGTATTTT.

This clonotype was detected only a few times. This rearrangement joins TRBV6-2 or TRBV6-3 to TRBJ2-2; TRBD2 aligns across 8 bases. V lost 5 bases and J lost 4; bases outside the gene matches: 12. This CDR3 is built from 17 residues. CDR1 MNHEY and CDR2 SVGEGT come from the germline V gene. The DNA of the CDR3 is TGTGCCAGCAGTCCCCCCTACGGGGGGGGCTTCACCGGGGAGCTGTTTTTT. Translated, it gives CASSPPYGGGFTGELFF.